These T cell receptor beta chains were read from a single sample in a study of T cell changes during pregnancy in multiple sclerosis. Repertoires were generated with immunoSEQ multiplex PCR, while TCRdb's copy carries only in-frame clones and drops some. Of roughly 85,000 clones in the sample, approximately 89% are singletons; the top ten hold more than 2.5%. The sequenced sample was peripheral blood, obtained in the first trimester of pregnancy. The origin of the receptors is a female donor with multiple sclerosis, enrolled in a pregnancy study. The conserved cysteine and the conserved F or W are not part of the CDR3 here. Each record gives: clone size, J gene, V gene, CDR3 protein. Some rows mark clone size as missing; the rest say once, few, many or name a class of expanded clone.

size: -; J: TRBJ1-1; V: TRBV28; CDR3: ASRSPGVLNTEAF
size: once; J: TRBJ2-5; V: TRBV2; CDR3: ASSIGEGTQY
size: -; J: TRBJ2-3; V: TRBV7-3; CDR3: ASSFGPTDTQY
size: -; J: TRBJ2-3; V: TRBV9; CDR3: ASSVTSGLANTQY
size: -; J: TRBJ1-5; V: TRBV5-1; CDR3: ASSFHKDRSRIGNQPQH
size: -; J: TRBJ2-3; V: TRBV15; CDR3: ATSRDRGDTQY
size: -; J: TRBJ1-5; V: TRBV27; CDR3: ASRMTGSNQPQH
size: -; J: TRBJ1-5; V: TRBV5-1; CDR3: ASSPDSTGEPQH
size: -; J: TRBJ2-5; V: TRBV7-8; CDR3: ASSLDRWPY
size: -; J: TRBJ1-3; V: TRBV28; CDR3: ASSLESFSGNTIY
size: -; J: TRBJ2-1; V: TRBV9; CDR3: ASSVASGHLYNEQF
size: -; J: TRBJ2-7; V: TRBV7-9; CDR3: ASSLDRLSSYEQY
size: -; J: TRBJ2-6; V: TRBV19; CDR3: ASSIASAFLFSGANVLT
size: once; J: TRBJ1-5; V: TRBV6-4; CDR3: ASSETGGAGQPQH
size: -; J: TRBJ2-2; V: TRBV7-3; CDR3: ASSLRSGGNTGELF
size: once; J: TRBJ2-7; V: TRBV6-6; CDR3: ASSPLTYSYEQY
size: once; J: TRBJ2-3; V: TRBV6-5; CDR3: ASSWSGGPGTQY
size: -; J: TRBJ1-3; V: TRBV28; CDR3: ASGRSGNTIY
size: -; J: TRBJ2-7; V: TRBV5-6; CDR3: ASSHSYSYEQY
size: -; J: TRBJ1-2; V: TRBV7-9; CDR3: ASSSLSGTAYGYT
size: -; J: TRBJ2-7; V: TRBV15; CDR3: ATSWERTASYEQY
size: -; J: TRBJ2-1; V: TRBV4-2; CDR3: ASSPGGPGGAYNEQF
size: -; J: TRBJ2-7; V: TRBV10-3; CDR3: AISDLGQAGEQY
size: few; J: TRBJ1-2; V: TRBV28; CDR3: ASGTVANYGYT
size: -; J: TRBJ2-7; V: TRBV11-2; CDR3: ASSMNTRGYEQY
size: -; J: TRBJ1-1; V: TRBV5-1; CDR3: ASSFGTEAF
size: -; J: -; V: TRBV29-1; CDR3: SVVGRFAYEQY
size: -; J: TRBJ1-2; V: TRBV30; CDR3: AGHRGGFGYT
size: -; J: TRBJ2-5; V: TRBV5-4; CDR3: ASSLKGEETQY
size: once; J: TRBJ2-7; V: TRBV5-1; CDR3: ASSPYYEQY
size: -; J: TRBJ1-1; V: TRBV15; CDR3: ATSDGLRNTEAF
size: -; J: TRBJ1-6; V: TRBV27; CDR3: ASNVQGPNSPLH
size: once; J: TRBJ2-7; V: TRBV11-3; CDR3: ASSLRVVGYEQY
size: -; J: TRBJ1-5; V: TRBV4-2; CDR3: ASSQVFQGDQPQH
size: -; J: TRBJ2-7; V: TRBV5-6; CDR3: ASSVRDRLYEQY
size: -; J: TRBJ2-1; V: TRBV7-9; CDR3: ASGQGMGQF
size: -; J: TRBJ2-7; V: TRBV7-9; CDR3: ASSPREGTTYEQY
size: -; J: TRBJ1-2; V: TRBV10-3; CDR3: AITPQGNYGYT
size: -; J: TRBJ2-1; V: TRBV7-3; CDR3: ASSLRGEKYNEQF
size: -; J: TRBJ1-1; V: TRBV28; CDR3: ASRYLTGLTNTEAF
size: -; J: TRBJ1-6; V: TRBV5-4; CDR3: ASSYGQTKANSPLH
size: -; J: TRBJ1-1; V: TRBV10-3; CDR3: AISDRNTEAF
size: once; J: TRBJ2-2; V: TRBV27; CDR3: ASSVTGGETGELF
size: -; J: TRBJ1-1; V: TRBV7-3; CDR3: ASSPSDMNTEAF
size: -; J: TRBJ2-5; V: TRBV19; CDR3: ASSTTGVQETQY
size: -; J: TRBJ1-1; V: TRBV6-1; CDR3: ASSGGQGLMNTEAF
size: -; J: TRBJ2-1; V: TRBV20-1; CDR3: SASAREDKF
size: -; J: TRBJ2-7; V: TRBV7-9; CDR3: ASSTTRVYEQY
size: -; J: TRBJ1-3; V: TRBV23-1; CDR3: AVVNGNTIY